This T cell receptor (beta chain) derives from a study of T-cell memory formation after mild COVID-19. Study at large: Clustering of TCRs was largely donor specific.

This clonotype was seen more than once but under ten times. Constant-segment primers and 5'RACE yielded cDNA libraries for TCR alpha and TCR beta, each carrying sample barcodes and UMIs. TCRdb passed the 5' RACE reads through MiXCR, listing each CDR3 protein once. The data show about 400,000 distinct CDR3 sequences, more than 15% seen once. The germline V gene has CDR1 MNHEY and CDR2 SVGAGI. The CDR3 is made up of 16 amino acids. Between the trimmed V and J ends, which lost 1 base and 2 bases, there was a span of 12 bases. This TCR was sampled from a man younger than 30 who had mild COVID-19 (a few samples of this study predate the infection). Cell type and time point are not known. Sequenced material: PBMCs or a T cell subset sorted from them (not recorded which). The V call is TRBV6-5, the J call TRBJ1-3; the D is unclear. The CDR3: CASSYYGRNTGNTIYF. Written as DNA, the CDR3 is TGTGCCAGCAGTTACTACGGCAGAAACACTGGAAACACCATATATTTT.